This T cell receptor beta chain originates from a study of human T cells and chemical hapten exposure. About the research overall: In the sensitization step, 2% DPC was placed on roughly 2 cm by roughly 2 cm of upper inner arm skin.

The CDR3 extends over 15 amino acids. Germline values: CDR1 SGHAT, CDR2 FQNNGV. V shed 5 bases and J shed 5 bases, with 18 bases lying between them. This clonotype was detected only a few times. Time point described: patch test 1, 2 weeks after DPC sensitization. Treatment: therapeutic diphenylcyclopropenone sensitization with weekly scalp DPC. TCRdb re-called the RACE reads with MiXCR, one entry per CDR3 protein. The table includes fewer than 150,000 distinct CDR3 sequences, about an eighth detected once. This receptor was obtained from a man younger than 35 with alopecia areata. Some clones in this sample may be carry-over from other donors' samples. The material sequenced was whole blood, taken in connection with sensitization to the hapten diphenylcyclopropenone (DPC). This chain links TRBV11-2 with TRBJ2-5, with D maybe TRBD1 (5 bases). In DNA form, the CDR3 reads TGTGCCAGCAGCACCCTTAGGGGTTATAGGGAGACCCAGTACTTC. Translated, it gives CASSTLRGYRETQYF.